The entry that follows covers one T cell receptor (beta chain) sequence. Antigen unknown. The record originates from a study of cytomegalovirus exposure and HLA in healthy donors. Study results and caveats: Later analysis associated a missense DCLRE1C variant with TCR beta V- and J-gene trimming.

Each donor was nominally healthy when sampled (though unrecorded immune exposures were likely). Both 60 Vbeta primers and 13 Jbeta primers went into the PCR. Only in-frame clones appear in the TCRdb table, and some are missing; sequencing was by immunoSEQ multiplex PCR. The sample records approximately 120,000 clones, around 84% being singletons. Germline V gene lookup returns CDR1 SGHTA and CDR2 FQGNSA. V shed 5 bases, J shed 2 bases, and the junction held 6 bases outside the gene matches. CDR3 length: 15 amino acids. The clonotype originates from a woman between 40 and 50 years old in good health and CMV-seronegative. The chain carries TRBV7-2 and TRBJ2-5; 9 nucleotides match TRBD2. The sequenced sample was PBMCs. Here the CDR3 reads CASSPRLAEQETQYF. The CDR3 bases are TGTGCCAGCAGCCCACGACTAGCGGAGCAAGAGACCCAGTACTTC. The whole variable domain, remainder taken from reference TRBV7-2 and TRBJ2-5, is GAGVSQSPSNKVTEKGKDVELRCDPISGHTALYWYRQSLGQGLEFLIYFQGNSAPDKSGLPSDRFSAERTGGSVSTLTIQRTQQEDSAVYLCASSPRLAEQETQYFGPGTRLLVL.